This T cell receptor (beta chain) appears in the sequencing data of a study of cytomegalovirus exposure and HLA in healthy donors (dated by TCRdb to about 2017). General notes on the study: An earlier analysis of roughly 500 of the donors reported 276 Gb of sequence data and roughly 120 million unique TCR beta sequences obtained from 180 million or so T cells. The T cell repertoires of some 700 subjects were profiled by immunosequencing and related to cytomegalovirus serostatus. Typing coverage varied by locus: 629-630 donors for A, B, C, DRB1 and DQB1; more than 500 for DQA1; around 570 for DPA1; under 490 for DPB1. Roughly five DR-DQ haplotypes were treated as single units for association and clustering because of strong linkage in the cohort. Every repertoire in the discovery cohort had been generated on one and the same sequencing platform. Alongside the repertoire data, information on donor age, sex, ethnicity and CMV serostatus was compiled. Of the roughly 430 genotyped donors, approximately 83% fell in the genetic ancestry cluster associated with self-reported Caucasian donors. A later analysis re-analyzed previously published TCR beta repertoires from 600 to 850 donors and added high-resolution HLA genotyping to study TCR occurrence patterns. A later genetic analysis used genome-wide SNP genotypes for about 65% of the roughly 670 donors, treating that subset as a discovery cohort. HLA typing covered class I and class II loci at four-digit resolution. The aim of the study was to test whether cataloging public T cell receptors could identify signatures of past pathogen exposure. Roughly 300 gigabases of sequencing data and approximately 85 million unique TCR sequences were included in an early release covering 550 to 650 HLA-typed donors. Rather than drawing on any new phenotypic data, the later analysis identified candidate immune exposures from TCR beta sequences and the way those sequences occurred across donors. In an earlier analysis of 587 of the donors, high-throughput TCR beta sequencing was used to judge whether each TCR beta V gene segment behaved as functional or pseudogenic. In addition to the first cohort of 650 to 800 subjects, a separate validation cohort of 130 or so different subjects was used. Across under 500 genotyped donors of the cohort, an average of approximately 240,000 unique TCR beta nucleotide sequences per donor were sequenced, and around 19% of those sequences were non-productive. To predict cytomegalovirus infection status, the study combined high-throughput TCR immunosequencing, statistical association of individual TCRs with disease status, and machine learning. On the study overall, not on this receptor specifically: A later genetic analysis reported fewer N-insertions in productive TCRs among donors in an Asian-associated ancestry cluster than the roughly 670-donor mean. CMV serostatus was the only immune exposure information available for the cohort. In a later analysis, the rate of TCR association differed among HLA loci, with DRB1 alleles having the most associated TCRs and HLA-C alleles having the fewest. At a false discovery rate of 0.05, a later analysis linked roughly 17,000 TCR beta sequences to specific HLA alleles. A total of 164 TCR beta chains were listed by the study as associated with cytomegalovirus. Strong co-occurrence of HLA alleles, especially DR and DQ, made assigning TCR associations to individual alleles difficult. Some IMGT-functional V segments, including TRBV6-2 and TRBV6-3, could not be distinguished by the 87-base-pair reads and were therefore excluded. In a later analysis, HLA-associated TCR beta chains showed more clonal expansion and lower generation probabilities than non-associated chains that were equally common. In both the original and validation cohorts, the classifier was reported to diagnose cytomegalovirus status with high specificity and sensitivity. Linkage disequilibrium might explain the correlated functional status among segregating V segments, but an unknown experimental factor could not be ruled out. Seventeen rarely observed V segments, including chromosome 9 orphons, were excluded from the earlier analysis of just under 600 of the donors because counts were too low. A later analysis found that most CMV-associated TCR beta chains appeared HLA-restricted, with HLA associations seemingly driven largely by CMV exposure. This cohort had only TCR beta chains sequenced, and the lack of alpha or paired-chain data limited which features could be detected. Across donors, most TCR sequences were observed very rarely, whereas some public TCRs were present in many individuals. In an earlier analysis of some 550 of the donors, most TCR beta V segments were observed in productive rearrangements about 90% or about 30% of the time, broadly matching IMGT annotations. An association between a missense DCLRE1C variant and V-gene and J-gene trimming of TCR beta chains was found in a later genetic analysis and replicated in an independent cohort. A cluster of highly shared sequence variants was judged likely to represent a technical artifact of the sequencing pipeline. The authors suggested that the approach could potentially be extended to other disease states and immunological phenotypes. A further reported finding was that TCR beta sequences accurately predicted the HLA-A and HLA-B alleles for most subjects in the first cohort. Presence/absence analyses assumed roughly uniform sequencing depth across donors, an assumption that may not hold. A later analysis reported that several top co-occurrence clusters appeared linked to parvovirus B19, influenza, CMV and Epstein-Barr virus. Because HLA typing was unavailable for some donors at each locus, only the typed subset was used in association tests. Three of the identified cytomegalovirus-associated TCR beta chains were confirmed in vitro to be specific for cytomegalovirus antigens.

With regard to this clone: Its antigen is not yet known. No much larger clonotype is one base removed from it; base qualities were not supplied.

The cohort was made up of 500 to 850 healthy bone marrow donors. At the time of sampling, every cohort member was nominally healthy, though immune exposures that went unrecorded were likely present. The donor was CMV seropositive and belonged to the group of 250 to 300 seropositive cohort members. A peripheral blood sample was collected from each donor, and TCR beta sequencing was performed on peripheral blood mononuclear cells. The Qiagen DNeasy Blood Extraction Kit was used to extract genomic DNA from the blood cell samples. V is pruned by 8 bases and J by 7 bases, leaving 11 bases of the junction without a gene match. The CDR3 contains 15 residues, cysteine and phenylalanine counted. Only the CDR3 portion is preserved as DNA: 45 bases, with reading frame beginning at the first base. The germline V gene encodes CDR1 LGHNA and CDR2 YSLEER. Libraries were built with the immunoSEQ multiplex PCR assay. For the multiplex PCR, a mixture combining 60 forward primers for TCR Vbeta segments and 13 reverse primers for TCR Jbeta segments was used. The CDR3 region of rearranged TCR beta genes was amplified from genomic DNA with a multiplex PCR assay. Amplified TCR beta libraries were sequenced as 87-base-pair reads on the Illumina HiSeq System. The authors' pipeline ran thus. A later analysis tallied 70 million to 100 million unique TCR beta chains across the 700 or so repertoires, and approximately 12 million of those chains were shared by two or more donors. A nearest-neighbor algorithm error-corrected the raw reads and collapsed the reads into unique sequences, merging closely related sequences to remove PCR and sequencing errors. To assign V, D and J gene segments, CDR3 sequences were aligned to IMGT reference sequences. For a sequence to be retained, a match of at least six nucleotides to both a V gene segment and a J gene segment was required. Rearrangements were called productive when the CDR3 lacked stop codons and stayed in frame with V and J; all others were non-productive. Following IMGT convention, CDR3 was defined as the stretch from the second conserved V-encoded cysteine to the conserved J-encoded phenylalanine. The earlier analysis of approximately 500 of the donors excluded sequences that lacked an unambiguous match to a single V gene segment. An earlier analysis of just under 600 of the donors called V segments functional above 56.7% productive rearrangements and segregating when the between-donor standard deviation exceeded 5%. A statistical classification framework was developed to diagnose cytomegalovirus status using the catalog of TCR beta chain sequences. V and J gene assignment, in a later analysis, came from comparing TCR nucleotide sequences with IMGT/GENE-DB human TR gene sequences. A later analysis assigned CDR3 sequences and most-parsimonious VDJ recombination scenarios with the TCRdist pipeline. In a later analysis, each TCR beta chain was defined by its CDR3 amino acid sequence together with its V-gene family, and reads lacking a unique V-gene family were excluded. In a later analysis, 450 to 600 highly shared, low-generation-probability nucleotide sequences were removed to address suspected cross-contamination and a sequencing artifact. A later analysis calculated a clonal expansion index for each public chain from normalized within-repertoire ranks of inferred template counts. In a later analysis, generation probabilities were computed using a VDJ recombination model fitted to out-of-frame rearrangements, and the results were checked against IGoR. A later analysis scored TCR-TCR, TCR-HLA and TCR-CMV co-occurrence with hypergeometric tests, applying a repertoire-size bias correction to TCR pairs. To estimate false discovery rates, a later analysis permuted the HLA or CMV assignments 20 times. In a later analysis, co-occurring TCRs were grouped using DBSCAN, and TCRdist sequence similarity was added for clustering within HLA-allele-positive subsets. Repertoires with fewer than 30,000 or more than 120,000 public chains, plus five repertoires with anomalous nucleotide sharing, were excluded from co-occurrence clustering. The table comes from immuneACCESS by way of TCRdb, which keeps in-frame sequences with V and J called. Part of the clones is missing from these tables; in studies checked, under half for an unresolved V gene and the rest for unknown reasons. V, J and clone size derive from that table, while D and trimming were established from the DNA sequence. The sample includes nearly 200,000 clones, with roughly 77% observed a single time. Approximately 0.39% of the sample lies in the top ten.

The chain was built from TRBV4-3 and TRBJ2-1, and TRBD2 aligns with 10 junction nucleotides. The receptor's source is a male donor in good health and CMV-seropositive. The sample was PBMCs. The CDR3 protein is CASADRAGGRNEQFF. In nucleotide form, the sequence is TGCGCCAGCGCAGATCGAGCGGGGGGGCGGAATGAGCAGTTCTTC.